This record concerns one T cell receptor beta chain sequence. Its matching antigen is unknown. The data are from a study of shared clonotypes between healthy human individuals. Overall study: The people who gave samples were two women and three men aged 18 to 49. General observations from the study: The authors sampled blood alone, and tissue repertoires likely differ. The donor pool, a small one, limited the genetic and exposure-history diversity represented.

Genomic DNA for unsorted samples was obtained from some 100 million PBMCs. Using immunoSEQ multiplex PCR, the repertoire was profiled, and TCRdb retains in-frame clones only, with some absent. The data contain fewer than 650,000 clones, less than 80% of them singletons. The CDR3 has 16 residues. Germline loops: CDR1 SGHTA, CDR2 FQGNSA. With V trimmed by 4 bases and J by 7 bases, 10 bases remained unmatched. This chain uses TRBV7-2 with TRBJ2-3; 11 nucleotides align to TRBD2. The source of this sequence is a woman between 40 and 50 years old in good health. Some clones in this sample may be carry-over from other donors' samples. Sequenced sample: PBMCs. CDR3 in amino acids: CASSSNLAGGLNTQYF. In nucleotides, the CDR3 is TGTGCCAGCAGCTCCAATCTAGCGGGAGGTCTCAATACGCAGTATTTT.